Below are 10 T cell receptor beta chains sequenced from a single sample in a study of identical twins. TCRdb re-derived calls from the 5' RACE reads in MiXCR, one entry per CDR3 protein. The data show some 660,000 distinct CDR3 sequences, 8.5% to 9.5% seen once. The same specimen was also included in a second study, on yellow fever vaccine responses in identical twins.

The source material was PBMCs. The receptor set was obtained from a woman under 30 in good health.

The rearrangement links TRBV20-1 to TRBJ2-7; the match to TRBD2 covers 7 bases. This CDR3 has 12 amino acids. The germline V gene encodes CDR1 DFQATT and CDR2 SNEGSKA (reference sequence). The V and J ends lost 2 bases and 4 bases, in that order; junction bases with no gene match: 2. The CDR3, as DNA: TGCAGTGCTAGATCTAGCGGATACGAGCAGTACTTC. Its protein is CSARSSGYEQYF.

This clonotype turned up a few times. The chain couples TRBV7-9 to TRBJ2-7, with 11 nucleotides matching TRBD1. V trimming: 5 bases; J trimming: 6 bases; junction bases outside the gene matches: 9. This CDR3 spans 15 amino acids. The germline CDR1 and CDR2 sequences are SEHNR and FQNEAQ (reference sequence). Here the CDR3 reads CASSLGQGALGEQYF. As DNA, the CDR3 is TGTGCCAGCAGCCTAGGACAGGGGGCGTTGGGCGAGCAGTACTTC.

This clonotype was picked up many times. This sequence joins TRBV12-3 or TRBV12-4 and TRBJ2-7, with a weak D call TRBD2 (6 bases). Between the trimmed V and J ends, which lost 3 bases and 4 bases, there was a span of 13 bases. The CDR3 runs 14 residues. CDR3 loop: CASSLVQGGYEQYF. The CDR3 bases are TGTGCCAGCAGTTTGGTTCAGGGAGGTTACGAGCAGTACTTC.

The rearrangement joins TRBV20-1 to TRBJ2-1; 11 bases line up with TRBD2. The CDR3 covers 17 residues. Trimming cost V 6 bases and J 8 bases; bases outside gene matches: 18. Germline CDR1 and CDR2: DFQATT and SNEGSKA (reference sequence). This CDR3 is CSATAYLAGGPGDEQFF. CDR3 nucleotides: TGCAGTGCCACGGCGTATTTAGCGGGAGGGCCCGGGGATGAGCAGTTCTTC.

This clonotype was seen a handful of times. The V call is TRBV30, the J call TRBJ2-7; D is possibly TRBD1 or TRBD2 (5 bases each). The germline gives CDR1 GTSNPN, CDR2 SVGIG (reference sequence). V lost 3 bases, J lost 7 bases, and 10 bases lay in between. The CDR3 covers 11 residues. The CDR3 protein is CAWRGRGEQYF. The CDR3 DNA is TGTGCCTGGAGGGGACGGGGAGAGCAGTACTTC.

This clonotype has only a few counts. The V gene is TRBV20-1, the J gene TRBJ1-2; 7 bases match TRBD1. This CDR3 has 13 residues. V dropped 5 bases and J dropped 0; count of bases not matched to a gene: 3. Looked up from germline, CDR1 is DFQATT and CDR2 is SNEGSKA (reference sequence). CDR3 sequence: CSAQGQPNYGYTF. DNA for the CDR3: TGCAGTGCTCAGGGACAGCCTAACTATGGCTACACCTTC.

Many counts were recorded for this clonotype. The chain uses TRBV20-1 and TRBJ2-7, with 9 bases aligning to TRBD1. Germline lookup yields CDR1 DFQATT and CDR2 SNEGSKA (reference sequence). Losses at the gene ends were 5 bases for V and 0 bases for J; bases not matched to a gene: 5. The CDR3 has 14 residues. The DNA for the CDR3 is TGCAGTGCTTCACAGGGGGCGAGCTCCTACGAGCAGTACTTC. It codes for CSASQGASSYEQYF.

DNA of the CDR3: TGTGCCAGCAGTTCAATAATCGACAGGGGTAAAAGGGATCAGCCCCAGCATTTT. Translated: CASSSIIDRGKRDQPQHF. The J gene is TRBJ1-5, the V gene TRBV28; 8 bases match TRBD1. Germline V lookup: CDR1 MDHEN, CDR2 SYDVKM. V dropped 4 bases and J dropped 5; count of bases not matched to a gene: 16. This CDR3 has 18 amino acids. The variable domain in full, with the rest retrieved from reference TRBV28 and TRBJ1-5, is DVKVTQSSRYLVKRTGEKVFLECVQDMDHENMFWYRQDPGLGLRLIYFSYDVKMKEKGDIPEGYSVSREKKERFSLILESASTNQTSMYLCASSSIIDRGKRDQPQHFGDGTRLSIL.

There are a few counts of this clonotype. The genes are TRBV3-1 and TRBJ1-5; 8 nucleotides line up with TRBD1. After removal of 0 bases from V and 3 bases from J, the junction contained 7 bases not matched to a gene. CDR3 size: 17 residues. Per the germline V gene, CDR1 is LGHDT and CDR2 is YNNKEL (reference sequence). CDR3 bases: TGTGCCAGCAGCCAAGATCCGCAGGGGGCATCCAATCAGCCCCAGCATTTT. Translating it yields CASSQDPQGASNQPQHF.

V is TRBV7-3 and J is TRBJ2-2; D might be TRBD1 (6 bases). This CDR3 has 20 residues. Germline CDR1 SGHTA, CDR2 FQGTGA. Trimming shortened V by 1 base and J by 1 base, and 22 bases separated the two germline ends. The CDR3 reads CASSLNPIAGALGNTGELFF. The CDR3 DNA reads as TGTGCCAGCAGCTTAAATCCCATCGCAGGGGCACTCGGGAACACCGGGGAGCTGTTTTTT.